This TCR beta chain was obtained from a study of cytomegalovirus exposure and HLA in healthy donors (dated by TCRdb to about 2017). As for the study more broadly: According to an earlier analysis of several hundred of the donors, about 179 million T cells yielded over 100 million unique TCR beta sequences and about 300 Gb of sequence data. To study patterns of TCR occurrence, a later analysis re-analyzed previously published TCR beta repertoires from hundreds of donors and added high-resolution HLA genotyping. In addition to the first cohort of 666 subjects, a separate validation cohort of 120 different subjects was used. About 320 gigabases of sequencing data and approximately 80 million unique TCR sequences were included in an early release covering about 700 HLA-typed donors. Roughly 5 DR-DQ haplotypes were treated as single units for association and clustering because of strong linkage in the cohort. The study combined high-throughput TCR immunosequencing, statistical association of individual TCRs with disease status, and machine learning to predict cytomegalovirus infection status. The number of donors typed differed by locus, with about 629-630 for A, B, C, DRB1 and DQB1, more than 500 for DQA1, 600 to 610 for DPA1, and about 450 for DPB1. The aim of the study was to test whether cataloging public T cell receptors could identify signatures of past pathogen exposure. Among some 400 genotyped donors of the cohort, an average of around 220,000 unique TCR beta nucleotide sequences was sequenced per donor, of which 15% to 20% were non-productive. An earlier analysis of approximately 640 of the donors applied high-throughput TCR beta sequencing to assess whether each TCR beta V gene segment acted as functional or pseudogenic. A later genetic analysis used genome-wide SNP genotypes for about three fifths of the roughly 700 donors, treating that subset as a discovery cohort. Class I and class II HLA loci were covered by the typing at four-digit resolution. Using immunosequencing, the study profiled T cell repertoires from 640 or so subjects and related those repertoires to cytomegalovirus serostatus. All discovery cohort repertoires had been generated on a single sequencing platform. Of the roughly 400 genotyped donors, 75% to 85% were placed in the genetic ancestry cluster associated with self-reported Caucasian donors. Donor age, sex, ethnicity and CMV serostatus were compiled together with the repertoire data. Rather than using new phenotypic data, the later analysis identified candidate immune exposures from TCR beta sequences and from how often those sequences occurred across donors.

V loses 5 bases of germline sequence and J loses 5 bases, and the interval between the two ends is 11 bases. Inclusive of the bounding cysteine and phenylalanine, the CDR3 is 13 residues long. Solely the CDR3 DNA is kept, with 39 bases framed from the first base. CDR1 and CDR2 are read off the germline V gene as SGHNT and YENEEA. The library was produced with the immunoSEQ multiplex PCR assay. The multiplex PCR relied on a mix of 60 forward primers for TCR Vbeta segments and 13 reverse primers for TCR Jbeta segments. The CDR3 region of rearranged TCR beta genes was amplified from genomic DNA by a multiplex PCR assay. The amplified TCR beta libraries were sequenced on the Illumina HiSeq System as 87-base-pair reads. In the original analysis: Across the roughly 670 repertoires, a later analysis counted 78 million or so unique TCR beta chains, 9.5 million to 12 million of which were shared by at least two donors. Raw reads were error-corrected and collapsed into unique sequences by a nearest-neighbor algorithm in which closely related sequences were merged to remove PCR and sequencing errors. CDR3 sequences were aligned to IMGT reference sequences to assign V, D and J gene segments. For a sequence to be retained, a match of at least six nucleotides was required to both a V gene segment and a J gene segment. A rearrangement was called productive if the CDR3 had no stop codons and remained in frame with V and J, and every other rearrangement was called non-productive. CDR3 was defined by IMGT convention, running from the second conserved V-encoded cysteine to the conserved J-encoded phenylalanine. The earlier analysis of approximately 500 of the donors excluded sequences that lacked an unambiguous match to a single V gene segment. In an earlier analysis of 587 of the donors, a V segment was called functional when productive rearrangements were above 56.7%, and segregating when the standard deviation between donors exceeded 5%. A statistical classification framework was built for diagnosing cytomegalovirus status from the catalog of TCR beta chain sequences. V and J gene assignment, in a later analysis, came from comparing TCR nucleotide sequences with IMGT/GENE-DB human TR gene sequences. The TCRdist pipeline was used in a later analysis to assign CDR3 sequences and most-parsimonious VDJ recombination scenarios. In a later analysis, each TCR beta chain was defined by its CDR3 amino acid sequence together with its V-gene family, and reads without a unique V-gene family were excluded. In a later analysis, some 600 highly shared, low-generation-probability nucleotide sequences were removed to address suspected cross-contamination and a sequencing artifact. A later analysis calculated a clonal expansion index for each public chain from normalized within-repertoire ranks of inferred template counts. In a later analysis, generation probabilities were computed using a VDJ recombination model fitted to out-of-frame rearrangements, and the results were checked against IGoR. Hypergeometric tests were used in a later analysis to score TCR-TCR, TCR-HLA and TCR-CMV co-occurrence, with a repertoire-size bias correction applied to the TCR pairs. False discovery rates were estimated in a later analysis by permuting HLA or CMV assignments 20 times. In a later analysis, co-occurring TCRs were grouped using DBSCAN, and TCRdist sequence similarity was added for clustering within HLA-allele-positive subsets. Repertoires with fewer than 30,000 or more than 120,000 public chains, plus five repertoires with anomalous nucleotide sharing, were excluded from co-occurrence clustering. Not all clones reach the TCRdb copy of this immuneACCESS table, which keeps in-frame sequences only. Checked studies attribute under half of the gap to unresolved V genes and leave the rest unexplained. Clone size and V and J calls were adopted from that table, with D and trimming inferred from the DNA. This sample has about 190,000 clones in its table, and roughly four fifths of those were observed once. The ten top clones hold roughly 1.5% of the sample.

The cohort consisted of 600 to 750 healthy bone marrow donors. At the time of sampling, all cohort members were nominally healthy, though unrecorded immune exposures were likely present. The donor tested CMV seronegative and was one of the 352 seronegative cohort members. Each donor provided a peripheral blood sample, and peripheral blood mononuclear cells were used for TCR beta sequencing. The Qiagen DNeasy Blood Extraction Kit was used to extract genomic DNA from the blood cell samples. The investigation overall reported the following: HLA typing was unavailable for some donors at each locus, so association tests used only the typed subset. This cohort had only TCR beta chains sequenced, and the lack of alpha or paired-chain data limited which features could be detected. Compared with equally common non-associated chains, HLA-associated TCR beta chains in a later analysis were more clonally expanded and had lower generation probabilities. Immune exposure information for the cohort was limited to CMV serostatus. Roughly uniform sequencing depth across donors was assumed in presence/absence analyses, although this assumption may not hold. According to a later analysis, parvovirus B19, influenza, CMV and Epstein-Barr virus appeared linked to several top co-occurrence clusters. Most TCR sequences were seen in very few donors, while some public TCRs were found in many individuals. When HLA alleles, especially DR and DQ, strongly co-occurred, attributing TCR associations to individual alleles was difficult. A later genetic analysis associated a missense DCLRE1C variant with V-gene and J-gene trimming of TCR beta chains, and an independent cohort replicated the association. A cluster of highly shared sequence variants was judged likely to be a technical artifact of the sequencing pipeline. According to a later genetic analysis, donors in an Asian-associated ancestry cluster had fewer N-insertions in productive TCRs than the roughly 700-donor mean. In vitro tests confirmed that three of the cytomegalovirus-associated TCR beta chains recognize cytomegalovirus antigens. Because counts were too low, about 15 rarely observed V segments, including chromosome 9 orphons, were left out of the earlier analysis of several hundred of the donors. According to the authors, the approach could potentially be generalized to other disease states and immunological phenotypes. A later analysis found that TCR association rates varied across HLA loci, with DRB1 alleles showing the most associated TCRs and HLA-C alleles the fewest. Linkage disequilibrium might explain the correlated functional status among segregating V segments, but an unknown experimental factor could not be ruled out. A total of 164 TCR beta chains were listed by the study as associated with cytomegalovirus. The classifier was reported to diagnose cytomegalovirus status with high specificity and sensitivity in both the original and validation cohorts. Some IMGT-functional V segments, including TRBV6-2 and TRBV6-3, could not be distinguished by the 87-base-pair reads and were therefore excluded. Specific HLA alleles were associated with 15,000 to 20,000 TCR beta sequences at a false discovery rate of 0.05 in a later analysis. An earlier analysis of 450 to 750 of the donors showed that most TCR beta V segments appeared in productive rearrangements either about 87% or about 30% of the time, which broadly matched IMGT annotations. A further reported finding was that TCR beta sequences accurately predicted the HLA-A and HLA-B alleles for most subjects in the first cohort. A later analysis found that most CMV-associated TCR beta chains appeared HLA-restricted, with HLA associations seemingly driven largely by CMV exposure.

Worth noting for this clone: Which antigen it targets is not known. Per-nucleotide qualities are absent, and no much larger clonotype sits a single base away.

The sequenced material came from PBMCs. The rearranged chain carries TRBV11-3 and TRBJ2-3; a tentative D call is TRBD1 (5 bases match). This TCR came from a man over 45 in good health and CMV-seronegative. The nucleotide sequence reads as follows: TGTGCCAGCAGCCACGCCAGGGAAGATACGCAGTATTTT. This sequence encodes CASSHAREDTQYF. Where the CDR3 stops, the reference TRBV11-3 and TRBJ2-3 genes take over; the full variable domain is EAGVVQSPRYKIIEKKQPVAFWCNPISGHNTLYWYLQNLGQGPELLIRYENEEAVDDSQLPKDRFSAERLKGVDSTLKIQPAELGDSAVYLCASSHAREDTQYFGPGTRLTVL.